This TCR beta chain originates from a study of response to subunit inactivated influenza vaccine (dated by TCRdb to 2016 to 2019). Concerning the study at large: Deep quantitative T cell receptor repertoire profiling was used in the study to track responses to a trivalent subunit inactivated influenza vaccine.

Study-wide conclusions, independent of this receptor: According to the authors, only a limited number of new T cells may be recruited by each seasonal influenza vaccination.

Receptors were amplified or captured by RT-PCR. Sequencing took place on an Illumina HiSeq 2500. The public reads were quality trimmed at Q25 with fastp and then assembled into clones with MiXCR by TCRdb, keeping productive beta chains. Each entry is one CDR3 protein sequence, shown with its most common DNA and genes. The sample table contains about 650,000 distinct CDR3 sequences; only one count was recorded for around 14% of them. The top ten hold 11% of the sample. This clonotype was seen ten or more times. Its binding antigen is unknown. The sample holds no much larger clone one base away, and base qualities are not on file. As encoded in the germline V gene, CDR1 is SGHRS while CDR2 is YFSETQ. V loses 2 bases of germline sequence and J loses 3 bases, and the interval between the two ends is 6 bases. The CDR3 holds 12 amino acids from the cysteine to the phenylalanine. Of all the DNA, just the CDR3 is kept, 36 bases in frame from base 1.

The receptor was isolated from a man aged 45 to 65 who received an inactivated influenza vaccine. Donor details come from another sample of the same person, matched by shared clones. Recombination connected TRBV5-1 to TRBJ2-7, with a weak D call of TRBD2 (5 bases match). The material sequenced was PBMCs from blood, taken roughly 12 days after vaccination. The nucleotide sequence reads as follows: TGCGCCAGCAGCTTCGACTACTACGAGCAGTACTTC. This translates into CASSFDYYEQYF.